The 3 T cell receptor beta chains given below trace back to one sample, sequenced in a study of shared clonotypes between healthy human individuals. Generated by immunoSEQ multiplex PCR, the TCRdb table keeps only in-frame clones and is missing some. The sample records more than 550,000 clones, 72% being singletons. Sequencing used memory CD4+ T cells sorted from blood. Subset here: CD45RA-negative fraction. These receptors were taken from a woman in her twenties or thirties in good health.

The V gene is TRBV27, the J gene TRBJ1-4; 7 nucleotides match TRBD1. Trimming took 6 bases from V and 3 from J; bases not matched to a gene: 7. Germline V gene lookup returns CDR1 MNHEY and CDR2 SMNVEV (reference sequence). The CDR3 has 15 residues. CDR3 in DNA: TGTGCCAGCAGGCGACAGGGAGGAGCTAATGAAAAACTGTTTTTT. It is translated as CASRRQGGANEKLFF.

This clone was observed once. The J gene is TRBJ1-1, the V gene TRBV15, with D unclear. The V gene's germline CDR1 is LNHNV and CDR2 YYDKDF (reference sequence). V was trimmed by 3 bases and J by 6 bases, leaving 14 bases between them. The CDR3 has 14 amino acids. The CDR3: CATSRSGNRAEAFF. The DNA for the CDR3 is TGTGCCACCAGCAGGAGTGGAAACCGGGCTGAAGCTTTCTTT.

This clone was seen a handful of times. The chain links TRBV2 to TRBJ2-3, with D unresolved. The CDR3 has 15 amino acids. Trimming took off 4 bases at V and 0 bases at J, with 11 bases between the two ends. Germline V gene data show CDR1 as SNHLY and CDR2 as FYNNEI. CDR3 loop: CASSVRFSSTDTQYF. Written as DNA, the CDR3 is TGTGCCAGCAGTGTCAGGTTCTCTAGCACAGATACGCAGTATTTT. The whole variable domain, filled in from reference TRBV2 and TRBJ2-3, reads EPEVTQTPSHQVTQMGQEVILRCVPISNHLYFYWYRQILGQKVEFLVSFYNNEISEKSEIFDDQFSVERPDGSNFTLKIRSTKLEDSAMYFCASSVRFSSTDTQYFGPGTRLTVL.